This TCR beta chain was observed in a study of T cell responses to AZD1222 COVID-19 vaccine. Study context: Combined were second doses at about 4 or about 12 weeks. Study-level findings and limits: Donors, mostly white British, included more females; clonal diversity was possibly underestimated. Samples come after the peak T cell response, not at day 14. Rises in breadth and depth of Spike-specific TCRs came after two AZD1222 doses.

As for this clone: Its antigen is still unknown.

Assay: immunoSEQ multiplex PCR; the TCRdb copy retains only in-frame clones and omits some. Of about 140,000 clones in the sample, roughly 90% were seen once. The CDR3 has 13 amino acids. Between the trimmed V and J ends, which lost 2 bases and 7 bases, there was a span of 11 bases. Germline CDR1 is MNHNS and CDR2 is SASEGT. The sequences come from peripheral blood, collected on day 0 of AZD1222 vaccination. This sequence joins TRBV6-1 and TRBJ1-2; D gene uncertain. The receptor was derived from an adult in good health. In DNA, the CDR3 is TGTGCCAGCAGTGAAAAGGTAAAGGTTGGCTACACCTTC. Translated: CASSEKVKVGYTF.